This T cell receptor beta chain emerged from a study of blood T cell repertoires in COVID-19 (dated by TCRdb to the early 2020s). About the full investigation: Samples covering the acute and convalescent phases of COVID-19 were provided by collaborators in the United States, Italy and Spain. A de-identified subject ID, COVID-19 status, age in years and sex were almost always included in the sample metadata. A freely available public database, intended as a resource for researchers studying the immune response to SARS-CoV-2, is where the repertoires were released. The samples were drawn from the first 160 participants of the ongoing ImmuneRACE study and from roughly 1,300 subjects provided by 6 global collaborators. HLA class I and class II types, where available, came from metadata supplied by the sample provider rather than from assay-based typing. Subjects who had been exposed to COVID-19, were actively infected with it, or had recovered from it provided the deeply sampled blood TCRbeta repertoires that made up the dataset. The prospective study material was composed of cDNA or gDNA derived from T cells, B-cell-depleted T cells, or PBMCs.

At one collaborating source in Seattle, patients were enrolled during active infection and were followed longitudinally through the course of disease. Each collaborating institution followed its own protocols to collect whole blood in K2EDTA tubes. Collaborator samples were shipped for TCRbeta analysis as frozen whole blood, isolated PBMCs, or DNA extracted from either sample type. Concerning this clone itself: The antigen this receptor binds is unknown. Base qualities were left out, and no much larger clone turns up one base away.

Results and caveats for the whole study, not just this receptor: The amount of clinical and demographic metadata varied by source and participant and was provided uncurated.

TCRbeta CDR3 regions were amplified from genomic DNA by means of the immunoSEQ Assay, a bias-controlled multiplex PCR. The authors' analysis ran thus. Within the assay, amplification of reference gene primers was used to estimate how many nucleated cells each sample contained. To quantify the absolute abundance of each unique TCRbeta CDR3 rearrangement, sequence reads were collapsed and filtered. For each sample, productive Simpson clonality was calculated by taking the square root of Simpson's diversity index across productive rearrangements. Not all clones reach the TCRdb copy of this immuneACCESS table, which keeps in-frame sequences only. Checked studies attribute under half of the gap to unresolved V genes and leave the rest unexplained. Clonal size and the V and J genes are those of that table, whereas D and trimming came from the DNA. The sample has 110,000 or so clones on record, roughly 85% of them singletons. The ten top clones hold about 5.5% of the sample.

CDR1 LGHDT and CDR2 YNNKEL were looked up in the germline V gene (reference sequence). V sheds 4 bases and J sheds 2 bases, leaving 11 bases between their ends. The CDR3 runs 14 residues from the cysteine to the phenylalanine. Just the 42-base CDR3 DNA is kept, in frame starting at base 1. In this chain, TRBV3-1 (or the pseudogene TRBV3-2) is recombined with TRBJ1-2; the D gene is possibly TRBD1, with 6 bases matching. Sequencing was performed on peripheral blood. The receptor's source is an older woman with COVID-19, enrolled during active disease. The encoded CDR3 is CASSLGQRNYGYTF. In nucleotide form, the sequence is TGTGCCAGCAGCCTGGGACAAAGGAACTATGGCTACACCTTC.